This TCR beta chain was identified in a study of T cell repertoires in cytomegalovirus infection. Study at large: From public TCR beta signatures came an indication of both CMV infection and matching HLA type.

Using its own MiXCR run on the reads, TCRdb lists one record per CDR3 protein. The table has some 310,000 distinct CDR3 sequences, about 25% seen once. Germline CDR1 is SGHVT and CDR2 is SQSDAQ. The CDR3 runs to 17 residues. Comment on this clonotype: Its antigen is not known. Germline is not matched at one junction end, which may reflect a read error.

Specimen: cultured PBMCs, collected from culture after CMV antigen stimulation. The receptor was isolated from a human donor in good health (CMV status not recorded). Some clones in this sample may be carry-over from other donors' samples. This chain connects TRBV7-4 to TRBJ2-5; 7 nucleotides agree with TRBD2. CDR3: CASSLARASGEQGTQYF. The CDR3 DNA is TGTGCCAGCAGCTTAGCGCGGGCTAGCGGAGAACAAGGGACCCAGTACTTC.